This T cell receptor beta chain stems from a study of glioma-infiltrating T cells after dendritic cell vaccination. The primer mix had 60 V beta and 13 J beta primers. Some clones are missing from TCRdb's copy, which holds only in-frame ones; the method was immunoSEQ multiplex PCR. Found here are 85,000 to 110,000 clones, 75% to 85% of them singletons; the top ten hold 10% to 15%. Germline loops: CDR1 MGHDK, CDR2 SYGVNS. The ends were cut back, 7 bases at V and 4 bases at J, with 5 bases in the middle. The CDR3 has 11 amino acids. This sequence was found in a human donor with glioblastoma. The input for sequencing was blood, taken before dendritic cell vaccination. The chain joins TRBV25-1 to TRBJ2-1, with D possibly TRBD1 on 5 matching bases. The CDR3 protein is CASNRYNEQFF. As DNA, the CDR3 is TGTGCCAGCAACAGGTACAATGAGCAGTTCTTC.